Shown below are 9 T cell receptor beta chains from a single sample sequenced in a study of shared clonotypes between healthy human individuals. TCRdb's copy holds only in-frame clones and misses some; the assay was immunoSEQ multiplex PCR. The sample includes over a million clones, about 96% of them seen just once. The material sequenced was naive CD4+ T cells sorted from blood. Sample subset: CD45RA+ positively selected. These receptors were collected from a man aged 30 to 45 in good health.

The chain employs TRBV10-3 and TRBJ1-5; D is undetermined. The CDR3 loop spans 13 amino acids. The germline gives CDR1 ENHRY, CDR2 SYGVKD. V was trimmed by 10 bases and J by 2 bases, leaving 12 bases between them. CDR3 sequence reads: CATAWGGNQPQHF. Written as DNA, the CDR3 is TGTGCCACCGCGTGGGGAGGCAATCAGCCCCAGCATTTT.

The chain combines TRBV6-5 with TRBJ1-2; weak D call: TRBD1 (6 bases). V was pared by 0 bases and J by 4 bases, with 15 bases between. CDR1 is MNHEY, CDR2 SVGAGI, per germline. The CDR3 has 16 amino acids. The CDR3 protein is CASSYSFGGRGYGYTF. CDR3 DNA: TGTGCCAGCAGTTACTCGTTCGGGGGGCGAGGCTATGGCTACACCTTC.

As regards this clone: The same CDR3 also results from other DNA sequences found in this sample. This chain connects TRBV18 to TRBJ2-1, with 11 bases matching TRBD2. CDR3 length: 15 residues. Germline V gene data show CDR1 as KGHSH and CDR2 as LQKENI. After removal of 0 bases from V and 5 bases from J, the junction contained 0 bases not matched to a gene. The CDR3 DNA sequence: TGTGCCAGCTCACCACCGGGACTAGCGGACAATGAGCAGTTCTTC. It is translated as CASSPPGLADNEQFF.

Only one count was recorded for this clone. The chain is built from TRBV6-5 and TRBJ2-1; TRBD2 agrees at 12 bases. From germline, CDR1 is MNHEY and CDR2 SVGAGI. With V trimmed by 4 bases and J by 5 bases, 3 bases remained unmatched. CDR3 length equals 15 residues. The CDR3 nucleotides are TGTGCCAGCAGTTCGGGACTAGCGGGCCACAATGAGCAGTTCTTC. Translation gives CASSSGLAGHNEQFF.

V is TRBV28 and J is TRBJ2-3, with TRBD1 as a possible D gene (6 bases). Germline V gene sequence: CDR1 MDHEN, CDR2 SYDVKM. The CDR3 has 14 amino acids. V was cut by 8 bases and J by 8 bases, with 20 bases left in between. The chain's CDR3 is CASSETGFSVTQYF. For the CDR3, the DNA is TGTGCCAGCTCGGAGACAGGTTTTTCGGTTACGCAGTATTTT. Looking up the rest from reference TRBV28 and TRBJ2-3 gives the full variable domain: DVKVTQSSRYLVKRTGEKVFLECVQDMDHENMFWYRQDPGLGLRLIYFSYDVKMKEKGDIPEGYSVSREKKERFSLILESASTNQTSMYLCASSETGFSVTQYFGPGTRLTVL.

This chain joins TRBV7-9 and TRBJ2-1; D is ambiguous. This CDR3 comprises 17 residues. Germline assignment: CDR1 SEHNR and CDR2 FQNEAQ (reference sequence). The germline V and J ends were trimmed by 7 bases and 0 bases, with 19 bases remaining between them. The CDR3 DNA reads as TGTGCCAGCACCATTCCTCGGACCGCGAGCTCCTACAATGAGCAGTTCTTC. This codes for CASTIPRTASSYNEQFF.

The chain recombines TRBV27 with TRBJ2-7; possibly TRBD1 for D (5 bases). The CDR3 consists of 15 residues. Germline-derived CDR1 and CDR2 are MNHEY and SMNVEV (reference sequence). Between the trimmed V and J ends, which lost 2 bases and 4 bases, there was a span of 15 bases. The CDR3 sequence: CASSLRSGKGYEQYF. As DNA, the CDR3 is TGTGCCAGCAGTTTACGGTCAGGGAAGGGGTACGAGCAGTACTTC.

This rearrangement joins TRBV18 to TRBJ2-5; a possible D gene is TRBD1 (6 bases). V lost 0 bases, J lost 5 bases, and 13 bases lay in between. Germline loops: CDR1 KGHSH, CDR2 LQKENI. This CDR3 region has 15 residues. This chain's CDR3 is CASSPPAGVWETQYF. In nucleotides, the CDR3 is TGTGCCAGCTCACCACCTGCAGGGGTATGGGAGACCCAGTACTTC. Using reference TRBV18 and TRBJ2-5 for the parts outside the CDR3, the full variable domain is NAGVMQNPRHLVRRRGQEARLRCSPMKGHSHVYWYRQLPEEGLKFMVYLQKENIIDESGMPKERFSAEFPKEGPSILRIQQVVRGDSAAYFCASSPPAGVWETQYFGPGTRLLVL.

The chain's CDR3 is CSVEGTSGTDTQYF. The CDR3 bases are TGCAGCGTTGAAGGGACTAGCGGAACAGATACGCAGTATTTT. V gene TRBV29-1 combines with J gene TRBJ2-3, with 10 bases matching TRBD2. Germline trimming cut 1 base from V and 3 bases from J; bases unmatched to any gene: 1. Germline CDR1 reads SQVTM; CDR2 reads ANQGSEA. This CDR3 contains 14 residues.